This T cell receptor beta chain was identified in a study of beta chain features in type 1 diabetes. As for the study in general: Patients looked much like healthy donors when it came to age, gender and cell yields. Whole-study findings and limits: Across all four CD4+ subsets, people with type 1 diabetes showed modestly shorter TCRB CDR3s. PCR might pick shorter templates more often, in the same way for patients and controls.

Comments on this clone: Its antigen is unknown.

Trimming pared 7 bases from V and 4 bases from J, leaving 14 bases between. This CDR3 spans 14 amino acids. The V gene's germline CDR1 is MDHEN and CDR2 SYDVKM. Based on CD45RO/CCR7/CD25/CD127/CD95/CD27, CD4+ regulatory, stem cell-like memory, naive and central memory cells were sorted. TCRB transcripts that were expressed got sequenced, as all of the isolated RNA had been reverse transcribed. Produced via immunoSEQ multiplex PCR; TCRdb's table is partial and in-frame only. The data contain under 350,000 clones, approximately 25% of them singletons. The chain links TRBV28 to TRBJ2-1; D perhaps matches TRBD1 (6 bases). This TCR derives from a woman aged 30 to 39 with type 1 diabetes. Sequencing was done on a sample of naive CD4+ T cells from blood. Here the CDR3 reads CASITGTLYNEQFF. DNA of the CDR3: TGTGCCAGCATTACAGGGACCCTTTACAATGAGCAGTTCTTC.